The TCR beta chain under discussion was sequenced for a study of T cell changes during pregnancy in multiple sclerosis. The junction had 8 bases not matched to a gene; V was cut back by 4 bases and J by 4 bases. From germline, CDR1 is SGHNT and CDR2 YYREEE (reference sequence). This CDR3 has 15 amino acids. The repertoire was sequenced with immunoSEQ multiplex PCR; TCRdb's copy has only in-frame clones and lacks some. The sample carries 30,000 to 40,000 clones, approximately 94% recorded once. This chain links TRBV5-4 with TRBJ2-1; 7 positions match TRBD1. Here the sequenced sample was CD4+ T cells from peripheral blood mononuclear cells, taken in the second trimester of pregnancy. This receptor was obtained from a female donor with multiple sclerosis, enrolled in a pregnancy study. The CDR3: CASSRTGDSYNEQFF. The DNA for the CDR3 is TGTGCCAGCAGCCGAACAGGGGATTCATACAATGAGCAGTTCTTC.